This passage covers 26 T cell receptor beta chains from one sample sequenced in a study of blood T cell repertoires in COVID-19. TCRdb's table, derived via immunoSEQ multiplex PCR, lists solely in-frame clones and lacks some. The sample contains around 340,000 clones, 88% of which appear only once. Sequencing input: PBMCs or T cells enriched from blood (not recorded which). These receptors were taken from a woman in her thirties who had been exposed to COVID-19.

The chain recombines TRBV7-9 with TRBJ2-7; D is possibly TRBD2 (6 bases). The CDR3 spans 15 residues. Germline V gene lookup returns CDR1 SEHNR and CDR2 FQNEAQ (reference sequence). V dropped 5 bases and J dropped 0 bases, with 14 bases sitting between them. CDR3 region: CASSQPSASSYEQYF. CDR3 nucleotide sequence: TGTGCCAGCAGCCAACCTAGCGCCAGCTCCTACGAGCAGTACTTC. Full variable domain (missing parts from reference TRBV7-9 and TRBJ2-7): DTGVSQNPRHKITKRGQNVTFRCDPISEHNRLYWYRQTLGQGPEFLTYFQNEAQLEKSRLLSDRFSAERPKGSFSTLEIQRTEQGDSAMYLCASSQPSASSYEQYFGPGTRLTVT.

The chain has TRBV28 and TRBJ2-7, with D unresolved. This CDR3 region has 10 residues. Germline-derived CDR1 and CDR2 are MDHEN and SYDVKM. The V gene lost 6 bases and the J gene lost 4 bases, with 4 bases spanning the gap. The CDR3 here is CASSTYEQYF. The CDR3 DNA is TGTGCCAGCAGCACTTACGAGCAGTACTTC.

This chain connects TRBV18 to TRBJ1-2; 8 bases line up with TRBD1. Looked up from germline, CDR1 is KGHSH and CDR2 is LQKENI. The CDR3 is 16 residues long. V lost 3 bases and J lost 4; bases outside the gene matches: 10. CDR3 in DNA: TGTGCCAGCTCACCTGGGACAGGATCGACTCTCTATGGCTACACCTTC. The encoded protein is CASSPGTGSTLYGYTF.

The CDR3 spells CASRRQGLETQYF. In DNA form, the CDR3 reads TGTGCCAGCCGCCGACAGGGCCTGGAGACCCAGTACTTC. J is TRBJ2-5 and V is TRBV28; TRBD1 matches at 7 bases. The CDR3 runs to 13 residues. CDR1 is MDHEN and CDR2 is SYDVKM in the germline V gene. V lost 8 bases, J lost 5 bases, and 8 bases stayed unmatched.

The CDR3 reads CAWSRSGAVAPLHF. The DNA for the CDR3 is TGTGCCTGGAGCCGGTCAGGGGCAGTTGCACCCCTCCACTTT. The chain couples TRBV30 to TRBJ1-6, with TRBD1 as a possible D gene (6 bases). This CDR3 spans 14 amino acids. V was trimmed by 3 bases and J by 11 bases, leaving 17 bases between them. Germline CDR1 and CDR2: GTSNPN and SVGIG (reference sequence).

The V gene is TRBV3-1 (or the pseudogene TRBV3-2), the J gene TRBJ2-4, with 7 bases lining up with TRBD2. The CDR3 spans 14 residues. CDR1 LGHDT and CDR2 YNNKEL come from the germline V gene (reference sequence). With 0 bases clipped from V and 4 bases from J, the junction kept 0 bases outside the gene matches. DNA of the CDR3: TGTGCCAGCAGCCAAGAGGGGGGGAAAAACATTCAGTACTTC. Translated: CASSQEGGKNIQYF.

The chain couples TRBV5-1 to TRBJ2-5, with D possibly TRBD1 on 6 matching bases. The germline V gene encodes CDR1 SGHRS and CDR2 YFSETQ. Trimming removed 0 bases from V and 2 bases from J, with 8 bases in between. This CDR3 spans 14 amino acids. For the CDR3, the DNA is TGCGCCAGCAGCTTGGATGACAGGCAAGAGACCCAGTACTTC. Protein product: CASSLDDRQETQYF.

J is TRBJ1-6 and V is TRBV28; no clear D gene. CDR1 is MDHEN, CDR2 SYDVKM, per germline. The CDR3 spans 14 residues. The V end was cut by 3 bases, the J end by 6 bases, with 9 bases between. The CDR3 DNA sequence: TGTGCCAGCAGTTTGGTGGAGGGTAATTCACCCCTCCACTTT. Translated: CASSLVEGNSPLHF. Complete variable domain (other parts from reference TRBV28 and TRBJ1-6): DVKVTQSSRYLVKRTGEKVFLECVQDMDHENMFWYRQDPGLGLRLIYFSYDVKMKEKGDIPEGYSVSREKKERFSLILESASTNQTSMYLCASSLVEGNSPLHFGNGTRLTVT.

The chain links TRBV7-9 to TRBJ1-1; weak D call: TRBD1 (5 bases). This CDR3 is 13 amino acids long. Trimming removed 5 bases from V and 5 bases from J, with 12 bases in between. The germline V gene has CDR1 SEHNR and CDR2 FQNEAQ (reference sequence). DNA for the CDR3: TGTGCCAGCAGCCTATACCAGGGTACTGAAGCTTTCTTT. Amino acid sequence: CASSLYQGTEAFF.

The J gene is TRBJ2-7, the V gene TRBV29-1, with 9 bases matching TRBD1. This CDR3 is built from 15 residues. The germline CDR1 and CDR2 sequences are SQVTM and ANQGSEA. J was trimmed by 0 bases and V by 3 bases; bases with no gene match: 6. CDR3 in amino acids: CSVDRPGQGSYEQYF. CDR3 coding DNA: TGCAGCGTTGATAGACCGGGACAGGGCTCCTACGAGCAGTACTTC.

The DNA of the CDR3 is TGTGCCAGCAAAGGGGGCGTCTATTCACCCCTCCACTTT. Its protein product is CASKGGVYSPLHF. This chain joins TRBV2 and TRBJ1-6, with 7 bases that match TRBD1. Germline trimming cut 7 bases from V and 8 bases from J; bases unmatched to any gene: 5. The length of the CDR3 is 13 residues. Per the germline V gene, CDR1 is SNHLY and CDR2 is FYNNEI.

V and J are TRBV7-2 and TRBJ1-3, with TRBD1 matching 9 bases. CDR1 is SGHTA, CDR2 FQGNSA, per germline. Unmatched junction bases numbered 8, after V lost 8 bases and J lost 3 bases. CDR3 length equals 15 residues. In DNA form, the CDR3 reads TGTGCCAGCGGCAGTGGGACAGGGAGTGGAAACACCATATATTTT. Amino acids: CASGSGTGSGNTIYF.

The chain uses TRBV15 and TRBJ1-1; D might be TRBD1 (6 bases). The CDR3 contains 18 residues. Germline assignment: CDR1 LNHNV and CDR2 YYDKDF (reference sequence). Trimming shortened V by 8 bases and J by 3 bases, and 28 bases separated the two germline ends. This CDR3 reads CATRRRPGHERRDTEAFF. CDR3 DNA: TGTGCCACCCGACGTAGGCCGGGACACGAACGCCGGGACACTGAAGCTTTCTTT.

The genes are TRBV6-1 and TRBJ2-7; TRBD1 matches 7 bases. Trimming at V came to 1 base and at J to 4 bases, leaving 7 bases not matched to a gene. From germline, CDR1 is MNHNS and CDR2 SASEGT. This CDR3 spans 15 amino acids. Here the CDR3 reads CASSEEGTAVYEQYF. The CDR3 DNA reads TGTGCCAGCAGTGAAGAAGGGACAGCCGTTTACGAGCAGTACTTC.

This clone was observed a single time. The rearrangement uses TRBV5-4 and TRBJ2-5, with TRBD2 matching 14 bases. There are 17 residues in the CDR3. The V gene end was trimmed by 4 bases and the J gene end by 4 bases; junction bases not matched to a gene: 9. The germline V gene encodes CDR1 SGHNT and CDR2 YYREEE (reference sequence). The CDR3 loop reads CASSAPGLAGVAETQYF. CDR3 nucleotides: TGTGCCAGCAGCGCCCCGGGACTAGCGGGAGTTGCAGAGACCCAGTACTTC.

In this sample, this clone turned up a few times. The chain is built from TRBV6-5 and TRBJ2-7; D uncertain. The CDR3 has 13 residues. Germline CDR1 reads MNHEY; CDR2 reads SVGAGI. Trimming removed 5 bases from V and 4 bases from J, with 12 bases in between. The CDR3 DNA is TGTGCCAGCAGTCAGCGACCTCAGTACGAGCAGTACTTC. It translates to CASSQRPQYEQYF.

The chain carries TRBV7-3 and TRBJ1-1, with D perhaps TRBD1 (6 bases). V lost 5 bases and J lost 5, with 18 bases in between. The CDR3 has 15 amino acids. Germline CDR1 and CDR2: SGHTA and FQGTGA. The CDR3: CASSPQGTRRTEAFF. CDR3 nucleotide sequence: TGTGCCAGCAGCCCCCAGGGGACCCGAAGGACTGAAGCTTTCTTT.

The rearrangement links TRBV11-2 to TRBJ2-1; 9 bases agree with TRBD2. V lost 5 bases, J lost 10 bases, and 9 bases stayed unmatched. This CDR3 is built from 14 residues. Per the germline V gene, CDR1 is SGHAT and CDR2 is FQNNGV. CDR3 in amino acids: CASSPRAGGGEQFF. CDR3 in DNA: TGTGCCAGCAGCCCCCGAGCGGGAGGAGGAGAGCAGTTCTTC.

The chain employs TRBV18 and TRBJ1-5; D remains unclear. Trimming shortened V by 2 bases and J by 2 bases, and 19 bases separated the two germline ends. Germline V CDR1 and CDR2: KGHSH, LQKENI. The CDR3 length is 18 residues. The chain's CDR3 is CASSPDRNVVEGNQPQHF. CDR3 DNA: TGTGCCAGCTCACCAGATAGAAATGTCGTGGAGGGCAATCAGCCCCAGCATTTT.

With regard to this clone: This same CDR3 is encoded by further DNA sequences in the sample. The rearrangement uses TRBV19 and TRBJ1-1; D is unclear. The V end was cut by 3 bases, the J end by 3 bases, with 8 bases between. This CDR3 has 13 amino acids. Germline values: CDR1 LNHDA, CDR2 SQIVND (reference sequence). CDR3 sequence reads: CASSIARDTEAFF. The CDR3 nucleotides are TGTGCCAGTAGTATCGCGAGGGACACTGAAGCTTTCTTT.

The chain links TRBV24-1 to TRBJ1-1, with a possible D match to TRBD1 (6 bases). This CDR3 has 15 residues. Germline CDR1 is KGHDR and CDR2 is SFDVKD. Trimming took 5 bases from V and 2 from J, leaving 14 bases between them. The CDR3 bases are TGTGCCACCAGTGGATCGGACAGACCAAACACTGAAGCTTTCTTT. Its translation is CATSGSDRPNTEAFF.

J is TRBJ2-1 and V is TRBV9, with 15 bases aligning to TRBD2. The V gene's germline CDR1 is SGDLS and CDR2 YYNGEE. The V gene end was trimmed by 4 bases and the J gene end by 4 bases; junction bases not matched to a gene: 9. The CDR3 totals 18 residues. CDR3 sequence: CASSLGTSGRNWYNEQFF. In DNA, the CDR3 is TGTGCCAGCAGCTTAGGGACTAGCGGGAGGAATTGGTACAATGAGCAGTTCTTC.

The chain links TRBV23-1 to TRBJ1-1, with 10 bases aligning to TRBD1. TRBV23-1 is classed as an ORF, of uncertain function. The J segment lost 10 bases and the V segment lost 0 bases, leaving 8 bases of the junction unmatched. The CDR3 consists of 15 residues. DNA for the CDR3: TGCGCCAGCAGTCAATCGCAGGACAGGGGGAGGCGAGCTTTCTTT. Protein: CASSQSQDRGRRAFF.

The chain links TRBV15 to TRBJ1-2; TRBD1 agrees at 9 bases. Germline trimming cut 1 base from V and 7 bases from J; bases unmatched to any gene: 7. Germline V CDR1 and CDR2: LNHNV, YYDKDF (reference sequence). This CDR3 has 15 residues. CDR3 coding DNA: TGTGCCACCAGCAGAGCGACAGGGGGAATCGGTGGCTACACCTTC. This codes for CATSRATGGIGGYTF.

The chain recombines TRBV18 with TRBJ2-1; weak D call: TRBD2 (5 bases). The CDR3 loop spans 17 amino acids. Germline CDR1 reads KGHSH; CDR2 reads LQKENI. Trimming removed 3 bases at V and 9 bases at J, with 24 bases between. The CDR3 DNA reads TGTGCCAGCTCACCGGTACTCCAATTCTCCCCGGCGGGTGAGCAGTTCTTC. It is translated as CASSPVLQFSPAGEQFF.

The chain employs TRBV19 and TRBJ1-1, with 9 bases identical to TRBD1. Germline V CDR1 and CDR2: LNHDA, SQIVND (reference sequence). V lost 6 bases and J lost 5; bases outside the gene matches: 4. The CDR3 is made up of 13 amino acids. In DNA, the CDR3 is TGTGCCAGTAGGGGACAGGGCGTGACTGAAGCTTTCTTT. Amino acids: CASRGQGVTEAFF.